This T cell receptor beta chain was recorded in a study of blood T cell repertoires in COVID-19. This CDR3 comprises 16 residues. Unmatched junction bases numbered 13, after V lost 4 bases and J lost 5 bases. The germline CDR1 and CDR2 sequences are MDHEN and SYDVKM. TCRdb's copy holds only in-frame clones and misses some; the assay was immunoSEQ multiplex PCR. Found here are around 150,000 clones, approximately 80% of them singletons; the top ten hold around 5%. The chain carries TRBV28 and TRBJ2-7, with 8 bases that match TRBD2. The specimen was PBMCs or T cells enriched from blood (not recorded which). The receptor comes from a man between 70 and 80 years old who had been exposed to COVID-19. The CDR3 DNA follows: TGTGCCAGCAGTTCCCCCGCAAGAGCGGGGGCGGACGAGCAGTACTTC. This gives the protein CASSSPARAGADEQYF.